Below, 21 T cell receptor beta chains from the same sample are listed, as sequenced in a study of cytomegalovirus exposure and HLA in healthy donors. Use of 60 Vbeta and 13 Jbeta primers characterized the PCR. Profiled with immunoSEQ multiplex PCR; TCRdb holds only in-frame clones, not every one. The top ten clones hold under 2.5% of a sample with about 150,000 clones, roughly 70% of them seen once. The specimen sequenced was PBMCs. Receptor source: a man younger than 45 in good health and CMV-seronegative.

The sample holds a few counts of this clone. The chain employs TRBV7-2 and TRBJ2-1; TRBD2 agrees at 10 bases. Unmatched junction bases numbered 5, after V lost 7 bases and J lost 2 bases. The CDR3 consists of 15 residues. Germline V gene sequence: CDR1 SGHTA, CDR2 FQGNSA. The CDR3 DNA reads TGTGCCAGCACCTATAGCGGGGGGCCCTACAATGAGCAGTTCTTC. Translation gives CASTYSGGPYNEQFF.

V usage is TRBV2 and J usage is TRBJ1-5; weak D call: TRBD1 (6 bases). Trimming pared 5 bases from V and 2 bases from J, leaving 13 bases between. CDR3 length equals 15 residues. Germline V CDR1 and CDR2: SNHLY, FYNNEI. The CDR3 DNA reads TGTGCCAGCAGTTTACAGGGCCTAGGCAATCAGCCCCAGCATTTT. This encodes CASSLQGLGNQPQHF.

The V and J genes are TRBV7-3 and TRBJ2-3, with 10 bases matching TRBD2. J lost 5 bases, V lost 6 bases, and 11 bases had no gene match. Germline CDR1 and CDR2: SGHTA and FQGTGA. The CDR3 is 16 residues long. The CDR3 region is CASSSHNSGGLDTQYF. CDR3 bases: TGTGCCAGCAGTTCCCACAATAGCGGGGGGCTAGATACGCAGTATTTT.

The V call is TRBV28, the J call TRBJ1-5; D might be TRBD1 (5 bases). CDR1 and CDR2 (germline): MDHEN, SYDVKM. The CDR3 runs to 15 residues. The V and J ends lost 5 bases and 4 bases respectively, with 15 bases between them. The CDR3 DNA sequence: TGTGCCAGCAGTCGGGGGGTCTCTGGTAATCAGCCCCAGCATTTT. Translation: CASSRGVSGNQPQHF.

V gene TRBV4-2 combines with J gene TRBJ2-7, with D possibly TRBD1 on 6 matching bases. The CDR3 is made up of 15 amino acids. From germline, CDR1 is LGHNA and CDR2 YNFKEQ. Trimming removed 1 base at V and 3 bases at J, with 13 bases between. The CDR3 DNA follows: TGTGCCAGCAGCCAAGGGGGGCGACAACTCTACGAGCAGTACTTC. It codes for CASSQGGRQLYEQYF.

V is TRBV29-1 and J is TRBJ1-2; D is perhaps TRBD1 (6 bases). Germline CDR1 and CDR2: SQVTM and ANQGSEA. V was cut by 4 bases and J by 4 bases, with 13 bases left in between. This CDR3 region has 13 residues. CDR3 loop: CSVGGGQGYGYTF. The CDR3 DNA reads as TGCAGCGTTGGAGGGGGTCAAGGCTATGGCTACACCTTC.

The chain employs TRBV5-8 and TRBJ2-2, with D possibly matching TRBD2 (6 bases). Germline V gives CDR1 SGHTS, CDR2 YDEGEE. The CDR3 totals 15 residues. The V end lost 0 bases, the J end lost 4 bases, and 10 bases lay between the germline ends. The CDR3 DNA is TGTGCCAGCAGCTTGGTGTATAGCGGCACCGGGGAGCTGTTTTTT. Protein sequence: CASSLVYSGTGELFF.

This clone has a handful of counts. The CDR3 region is CASSNWNTGQPQHF. CDR3 nucleotide sequence: TGTGCCAGTAGTAATTGGAATACAGGTCAGCCCCAGCATTTT. This chain joins TRBV19 and TRBJ1-5, with a weak D call TRBD1 (5 bases). Trimming shortened V by 4 bases and J by 6 bases, and 13 bases separated the two germline ends. The CDR3 is 14 residues long. Germline V gives CDR1 LNHDA, CDR2 SQIVND (reference sequence).

V usage is TRBV28 and J usage is TRBJ2-7; TRBD1 aligns across 8 bases. Germline values: CDR1 MDHEN, CDR2 SYDVKM. With V trimmed by 5 bases and J by 0 bases, 3 bases remained unmatched. There are 14 residues in the CDR3. The CDR3 protein is CASSHGQGSYEQYF. CDR3 DNA sequence: TGTGCCAGCAGTCATGGACAGGGCTCCTACGAGCAGTACTTC.

The chain uses TRBV19 and TRBJ2-1; D unresolved. The germline gives CDR1 LNHDA, CDR2 SQIVND (reference sequence). Trimming shortened V by 5 bases and J by 9 bases, and 11 bases separated the two germline ends. The CDR3 runs to 12 residues. DNA of the CDR3: TGTGCCAGTAGTCTCCGTCCGAGTGAGCAGTTCTTC. It specifies CASSLRPSEQFF. The full variable domain, with the rest looked up from reference TRBV19 and TRBJ2-1, is DGGITQSPKYLFRKEGQNVTLSCEQNLNHDAMYWYRQDPGQGLRLIYYSQIVNDFQKGDIAEGYSVSREKKESFPLTVTSAQKNPTAFYLCASSLRPSEQFFGPGTRLTVL.

This chain joins TRBV6-1 and TRBJ2-3; 11 nucleotides match TRBD2. CDR1 is MNHNS, CDR2 SASEGT, per germline. The CDR3 length is 15 residues. Germline trimming cut 4 bases from V and 4 bases from J; bases unmatched to any gene: 4. DNA of the CDR3: TGTGCCAGCAGTGTAACTAGCGGGGGCCCAGATACGCAGTATTTT. As protein: CASSVTSGGPDTQYF.

The chain uses TRBV29-1 and TRBJ2-5, with 8 bases identical to TRBD1. The germline gives CDR1 SQVTM, CDR2 ANQGSEA. The CDR3 runs 14 residues. After removal of 7 bases from V and 7 bases from J, the junction contained 14 bases not matched to a gene. The DNA of the CDR3 is TGCAGCGCCTCTGGGTCCGGACAGGGACGGACCCAGTACTTC. This sequence encodes CSASGSGQGRTQYF.

The chain couples TRBV15 to TRBJ2-7; 9 nucleotides agree with TRBD1. V shed 5 bases and J 1 base; nucleotides not matched to a gene: 3. CDR1 and CDR2 (germline): LNHNV, YYDKDF (reference sequence). The CDR3 is 14 amino acids. In nucleotides, the CDR3 is TGTGCCACCAGCGACAGGGGGGGGTCCTACGAGCAGTACTTC. This encodes CATSDRGGSYEQYF.

The chain uses TRBV25-1 and TRBJ2-1; D not certain. Germline V lookup: CDR1 MGHDK, CDR2 SYGVNS. The germline V and J ends were trimmed by 2 bases and 4 bases, with 6 bases remaining between them. The CDR3 runs 13 residues. The DNA for the CDR3 is TGTGCCAGCAGTGAACGGAGTTACAATGAGCAGTTCTTC. Amino acid sequence: CASSERSYNEQFF.

The chain links TRBV5-4 to TRBJ2-2, with 8 positions matching TRBD1. Germline CDR1 reads SGHNT; CDR2 reads YYREEE (reference sequence). The V gene end was trimmed by 2 bases and the J gene end by 3 bases; junction bases not matched to a gene: 6. The CDR3 contains 16 residues. CDR3 region: CASSFRQGSYTGELFF. CDR3 nucleotide sequence: TGTGCCAGCAGCTTTCGACAGGGGTCCTACACCGGGGAGCTGTTTTTT. Full variable domain (rest looked up from reference TRBV5-4 and TRBJ2-2): ETGVTQSPTHLIKTRGQQVTLRCSSQSGHNTVSWYQQALGQGPQFIFQYYREEENGRGNFPPRFSGLQFPNYSSELNVNALELDDSALYLCASSFRQGSYTGELFFGEGSRLTVL.

The rearrangement links TRBV2 to TRBJ1-2; TRBD1 agrees at 7 bases. CDR3 length: 13 amino acids. Per germline, CDR1 SNHLY and CDR2 FYNNEI. The J segment lost 4 bases and the V segment lost 5 bases, leaving 4 bases of the junction unmatched. DNA for the CDR3: TGTGCCAGCAGTACAGGGGACGGCTATGGCTACACCTTC. Protein sequence: CASSTGDGYGYTF.

This clone was observed a few times. The J gene is TRBJ2-3, the V gene TRBV6-1; perhaps TRBD2 as D (5 bases). The CDR3 extends over 15 amino acids. The V end was cut by 3 bases, the J end by 0 bases, with 10 bases between. Germline CDR1 and CDR2: MNHNS and SASEGT. In DNA form, the CDR3 reads TGTGCCAGCAGTGATTGGCGGACTAGCACAGATACGCAGTATTTT. It encodes CASSDWRTSTDTQYF.

The V and J genes are TRBV28 and TRBJ1-5; TRBD1 matches at 10 bases. Germline loops: CDR1 MDHEN, CDR2 SYDVKM. The CDR3 spans 15 residues. With 5 bases clipped from V and 6 bases from J, the junction kept 7 bases outside the gene matches. The CDR3 protein is CASSTPGQGIQPQHF. The DNA for the CDR3 is TGTGCCAGCAGTACTCCGGGACAGGGGATTCAGCCCCAGCATTTT.

J is TRBJ1-2 and V is TRBV6-5, with 7 bases that match TRBD1. V lost 6 bases to trimming and J lost 6 bases; unmatched junction nucleotides: 7. This CDR3 contains 13 residues. Germline CDR1 and CDR2: MNHEY and SVGAGI. The CDR3 DNA reads as TGTGCCAGCAGGCCCCGGACAGGAAATGGCTACACCTTC. It encodes CASRPRTGNGYTF.

This chain connects TRBV19 to TRBJ1-5, with D possibly being TRBD1 (5 bases). Trimming shortened V by 0 bases and J by 1 base, and 13 bases separated the two germline ends. Germline-derived CDR1 and CDR2 are LNHDA and SQIVND (reference sequence). This CDR3 has 17 amino acids. CDR3 nucleotide sequence: TGTGCCAGTAGTATAGATCTATGGCAGGGAAGCAATCAGCCCCAGCATTTT. Translation gives CASSIDLWQGSNQPQHF.

The rearrangement links TRBV5-1 to TRBJ2-5; 9 bases line up with TRBD1. The assigned J gene may be wrong: the sequence end matches TRBJ2-7 better. The CDR3 is 15 amino acids. The V gene's germline CDR1 is SGHRS and CDR2 YFSETQ. CDR3 sequence (DNA): TGCGCCAGCAGCGTGACCGGGACAGGGCCGGACGAGCAGTACTTC. Its translation: CASSVTGTGPDEQYF.